One sample yielded the 21 T cell receptor beta chains listed below, sequenced in a study of T cells after yellow fever vaccination. TCRdb reanalysed the 5' RACE reads using MiXCR and keeps one entry per CDR3 protein. The sample holds roughly 500,000 distinct CDR3 sequences, about 19% seen once. The input for sequencing was PBMCs, taken 15 days after the yellow fever booster vaccination. These receptors all come from a man in his thirties or forties who received the YFV17D yellow fever vaccine.

The V gene is TRBV14, the J gene TRBJ2-1; 7 bases agree with TRBD1. The trim removed 2 bases at V and 10 bases at J, leaving 8 bases unmatched. This CDR3 has 14 residues. Germline values: CDR1 SGHDN, CDR2 FVKESK. The CDR3 DNA is TGTGCCAGCAGCCAACCGGGACAGCAGAAGGAGCAGTTCTTC. Protein: CASSQPGQQKEQFF.

The chain carries TRBV14 and TRBJ2-1; 7 bases map to TRBD1. This CDR3 is 16 amino acids long. Germline V gene lookup returns CDR1 SGHDN and CDR2 FVKESK. Germline trimming cut 0 bases from V and 2 bases from J; bases unmatched to any gene: 4. The CDR3 protein is CASSQDEGATYNEQFF. CDR3 nucleotides: TGTGCCAGCAGCCAAGACGAGGGGGCCACCTACAATGAGCAGTTCTTC. Looking up the rest from reference TRBV14 and TRBJ2-1 gives the full variable domain: EAGVTQFPSHSVIEKGQTVTLRCDPISGHDNLYWYRRVMGKEIKFLLHFVKESKQDESGMPNNRFLAERTGGTYSTLKVQPAELEDSGVYFCASSQDEGATYNEQFFGPGTRLTVL.

With respect to this clonotype: An end of the junction differs from the germline gene, which may be a read error. The chain has TRBV27 and TRBJ2-1; D is possibly TRBD1 (6 bases). Germline V CDR1 and CDR2: MNHEY, SMNVEV (reference sequence). The CDR3 length is 20 residues. The CDR3 nucleotides are TGTGTCAGCAGCCCTCCCTGGGACACCTTGCTAGCCCCTCGGGTCTATGAGCAGTTCTTC. Its protein is CVSSPPWDTLLAPRVYEQFF.

CDR3 in amino acids: CSATGVDRGGSDTQYF. Here the CDR3 DNA reads TGCAGTGCCACGGGGGTGGACAGGGGAGGATCAGATACGCAGTATTTT. This rearrangement joins TRBV20-1 to TRBJ2-3; 9 bases map to TRBD1. Germline lookup yields CDR1 DFQATT and CDR2 SNEGSKA (reference sequence). CDR3 length: 16 residues. Trimming cost V 6 bases and J 4 bases; bases outside gene matches: 14.

The rearrangement uses TRBV6-1 and TRBJ2-5; 14 bases match TRBD2. The CDR3 consists of 15 residues. CDR1 and CDR2 (germline): MNHNS, SASEGT. The junction had 6 bases not matched to a gene; V was cut back by 7 bases and J by 5 bases. The CDR3 spells CASTQGLAGAETQYF. Here the CDR3 DNA reads TGTGCCAGCACCCAGGGACTAGCGGGAGCGGAGACCCAGTACTTC.

This clonotype was detected a few times. The chain recombines TRBV12-3 or TRBV12-4 with TRBJ2-1, with TRBD2 matching over 7 bases. V lost 4 bases to trimming and J lost 16 bases; unmatched junction nucleotides: 10. The CDR3 has 12 residues. The CDR3 DNA is TGTGCCAGCAGTTGGGAGCGGGGCCCTGAATTCTTC. Translation gives CASSWERGPEFF.

This clonotype was detected only a few times. The rearrangement joins TRBV20-1 to TRBJ2-7; 7 bases agree with TRBD1. The trim removed 5 bases at V and 6 bases at J, leaving 16 bases unmatched. CDR3 length: 15 residues. Looked up from germline, CDR1 is DFQATT and CDR2 is SNEGSKA (reference sequence). DNA for the CDR3: TGCAGTGCTCGTCGAACTCGACAGGGTCGAGGCGAGCAGTACTTC. This gives the protein CSARRTRQGRGEQYF.

The table lists this clonotype with a few counts. J is TRBJ2-5 and V is TRBV11-2; TRBD2 matches at 9 bases. This CDR3 has 19 residues. V was pared by 4 bases and J by 5 bases, with 20 bases of the junction left unmatched. The germline V gene has CDR1 SGHAT and CDR2 FQNNGV. CDR3 DNA sequence: TGTGCCAGCAGCTCGAGATCTAGCGGGATTGCGGCACGATGGGAGACCCAGTACTTC. It translates to CASSSRSSGIAARWETQYF.

V is TRBV7-2 and J is TRBJ1-2, with D perhaps TRBD1 (6 bases). The CDR3 extends over 12 amino acids. V was clipped by 5 bases and J by 8 bases, with 12 bases between them. The germline CDR1 and CDR2 sequences are SGHTA and FQGNSA. CDR3 in amino acids: CASSRDTGGYTF. The CDR3 region has the DNA TGTGCCAGCAGCCGGGACACGGGAGGCTACACCTTC.

V and J are TRBV11-2 and TRBJ2-6; TRBD2 matches 11 bases. In germline, CDR1 is SGHAT, CDR2 FQNNGV. J lost 1 base, V lost 3 bases, and 5 bases had no gene match. This CDR3 spans 18 amino acids. DNA of the CDR3: TGTGCCAGCAGCTTCCGACTAGCGGGATCTTCTGGGGCCAACGTCCTGACTTTC. It encodes CASSFRLAGSSGANVLTF.

In its sample, this clonotype was seen many times. This chain uses TRBV12-3 or TRBV12-4 with TRBJ2-1, with D possibly being TRBD1 or TRBD2 (5 bases each). The CDR3 has 16 residues. Trimming cost V 5 bases and J 5 bases, with 19 bases left between them. CDR3 nucleotide sequence: TGTGCCAGCAGTGGAACCGCCGGGACCACCGACAATGAGCAGTTCTTC. Protein product: CASSGTAGTTDNEQFF.

This clonotype was detected only a few times. The chain couples TRBV29-1 to TRBJ2-3; weak D call: TRBD2 (6 bases). Germline V gene lookup returns CDR1 SQVTM and CDR2 ANQGSEA. The CDR3 spans 17 residues. Trimming took off 7 bases at V and 3 bases at J, with 26 bases between the two ends. As DNA, the CDR3 is TGCAGCGCCGTAAATCCCTCCCTAGCGCGCCCAACAGATACGCAGTATTTT. As protein: CSAVNPSLARPTDTQYF.

This clonotype was seen only a few times. The CDR3 coding sequence is TGTGCCAGCAGCAACGACAGGGTCGGGGAGCTGTTTTTT. Translated, it gives CASSNDRVGELFF. The V gene is TRBV9, the J gene TRBJ2-2, with TRBD1 matching over 7 bases. The CDR3 contains 13 residues. Trimming removed 4 bases from V and 7 bases from J; junction bases left unmatched: 4. Germline V gene sequence: CDR1 SGDLS, CDR2 YYNGEE.

This clonotype was counted at least ten times. The rearrangement links TRBV5-1 to TRBJ2-3; 8 nucleotides line up with TRBD2. The CDR3 loop spans 15 amino acids. V shed 6 bases and J 2 bases; nucleotides not matched to a gene: 8. The V gene's germline CDR1 is SGHRS and CDR2 YFSETQ. The CDR3 protein is CASTGDSGATDTQYF. The DNA of the CDR3 is TGCGCCAGCACCGGAGATAGCGGGGCCACAGATACGCAGTATTTT.

This clonotype was seen only once. V usage is TRBV5-5 and J usage is TRBJ2-5, with D possibly TRBD2 on 7 matching bases. Trimming cost V 4 bases and J 5 bases, with 21 bases left between them. Germline V gene sequence: CDR1 SGHKS, CDR2 YYEKEE (reference sequence). The CDR3 extends over 16 amino acids. This CDR3 reads CASSTGLEGGWETQYF. The CDR3 nucleotides read TGTGCCAGCAGCACCGGACTAGAGGGGGGCTGGGAGACCCAGTACTTC.

This clonotype has only a few counts. The rearrangement joins TRBV7-2 to TRBJ1-1; D call uncertain. The CDR3 is made up of 14 amino acids. CDR1 SGHTA and CDR2 FQGNSA come from the germline V gene. V was pared by 4 bases and J by 6 bases, with 15 bases between. The CDR3 loop is CASSSIPGVAEAFF. The CDR3 DNA follows: TGTGCCAGCAGCTCAATCCCCGGGGTGGCTGAAGCTTTCTTT.

V and J are TRBV4-1 and TRBJ2-5; 14 bases line up with TRBD2. The length of the CDR3 is 18 residues. V lost 1 base, J lost 5 bases, and 9 bases stayed unmatched. Germline V gene data show CDR1 as MGHRA and CDR2 as YSYEKL. The CDR3 DNA follows: TGCGCCAGCAGCCAAGCCCCGGGACTAGCGGGAGTTTCGGAGACCCAGTACTTC. This encodes CASSQAPGLAGVSETQYF.

V is TRBV5-1 and J is TRBJ2-3, with 8 bases matching TRBD1. The CDR3 has 16 residues. The junction had 9 bases not matched to a gene; V was cut back by 4 bases and J by 2 bases. The V gene's germline CDR1 is SGHRS and CDR2 YFSETQ. The CDR3 is CASSLGTGAPTDTQYF. The CDR3 bases are TGCGCCAGCAGCCTCGGGACAGGTGCCCCCACAGATACGCAGTATTTT.

This clonotype was counted a few times. The J gene is TRBJ2-2, the V gene TRBV12-3 or TRBV12-4, with TRBD1 as a possible D gene (5 bases). The CDR3 has 13 amino acids. The germline V and J ends were trimmed by 4 bases and 2 bases, with 5 bases remaining between them. Here the CDR3 DNA reads TGTGCCAGCAGTTGGGGCAACACCGGGGAGCTGTTTTTT. Translated: CASSWGNTGELFF.

The rearrangement uses TRBV19 and TRBJ2-4; 8 nucleotides align to TRBD2. The length of the CDR3 is 17 residues. The trim removed 4 bases at V and 6 bases at J, leaving 14 bases unmatched. Germline V gives CDR1 LNHDA, CDR2 SQIVND (reference sequence). The CDR3 protein is CASSRRQNLREGNIQYF. The CDR3, as DNA: TGTGCCAGTAGTAGGCGGCAGAATCTTCGGGAGGGAAACATTCAGTACTTC.

The gene calls are TRBV7-9 and TRBJ2-4, with D uncertain. This CDR3 region has 16 residues. Deletions cut 1 base from V and 6 bases from J, with 16 bases between. The germline gives CDR1 SEHNR, CDR2 FQNEAQ (reference sequence). Here the CDR3 DNA reads TGTGCCAGCAGCTTAGGGTCAGCCTTGGTCGGAAACATTCAGTACTTC. Translating it yields CASSLGSALVGNIQYF.